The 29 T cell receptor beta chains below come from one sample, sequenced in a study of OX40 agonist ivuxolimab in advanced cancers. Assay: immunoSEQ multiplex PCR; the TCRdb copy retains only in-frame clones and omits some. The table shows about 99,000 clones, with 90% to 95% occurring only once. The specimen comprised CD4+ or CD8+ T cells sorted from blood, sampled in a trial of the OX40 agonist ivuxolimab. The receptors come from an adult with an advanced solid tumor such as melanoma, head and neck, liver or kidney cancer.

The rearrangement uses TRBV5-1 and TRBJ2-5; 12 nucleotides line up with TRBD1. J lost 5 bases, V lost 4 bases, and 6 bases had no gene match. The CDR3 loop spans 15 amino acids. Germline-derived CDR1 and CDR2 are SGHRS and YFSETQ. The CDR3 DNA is TGCGCCAGCAGCAGGGGACAGGGGGCGCGTGAGACCCAGTACTTC. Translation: CASSRGQGARETQYF.

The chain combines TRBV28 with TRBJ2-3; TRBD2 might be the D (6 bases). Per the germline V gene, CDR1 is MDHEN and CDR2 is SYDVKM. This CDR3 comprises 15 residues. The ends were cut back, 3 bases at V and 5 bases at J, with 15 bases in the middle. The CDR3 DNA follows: TGTGCCAGCAGTTTTGGGGGGTCATTGGGAGATACGCAGTATTTT. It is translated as CASSFGGSLGDTQYF.

The CDR3 nucleotides are TGTGCCAGCATTAGGACAGCGAACACTGAAGCTTTCTTT. This gives the protein CASIRTANTEAFF. The chain has TRBV6-1 and TRBJ1-1, with D possibly being TRBD1 (6 bases). Germline V gene sequence: CDR1 MNHNS, CDR2 SASEGT. V was pared by 7 bases and J by 1 base, with 10 bases between. The CDR3 runs to 13 residues.

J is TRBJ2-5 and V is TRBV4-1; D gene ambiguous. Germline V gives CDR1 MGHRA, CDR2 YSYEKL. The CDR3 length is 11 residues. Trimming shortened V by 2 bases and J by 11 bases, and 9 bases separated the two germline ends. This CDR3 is CASSQQGEQYF. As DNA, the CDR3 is TGCGCCAGCAGCCAACAAGGAGAGCAGTACTTC.

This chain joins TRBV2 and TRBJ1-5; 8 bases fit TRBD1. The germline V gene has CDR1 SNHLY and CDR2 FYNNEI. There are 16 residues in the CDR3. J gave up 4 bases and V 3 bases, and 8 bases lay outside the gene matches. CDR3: CASSEDRVFRNQPQHF. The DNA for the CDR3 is TGTGCCAGCAGTGAGGACAGGGTATTTCGGAATCAGCCCCAGCATTTT. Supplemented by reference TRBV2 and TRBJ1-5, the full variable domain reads EPEVTQTPSHQVTQMGQEVILRCVPISNHLYFYWYRQILGQKVEFLVSFYNNEISEKSEIFDDQFSVERPDGSNFTLKIRSTKLEDSAMYFCASSEDRVFRNQPQHFGDGTRLSIL.

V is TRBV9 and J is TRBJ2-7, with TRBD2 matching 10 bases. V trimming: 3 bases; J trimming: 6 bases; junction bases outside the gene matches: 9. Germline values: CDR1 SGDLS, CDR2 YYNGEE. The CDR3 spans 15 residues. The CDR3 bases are TGTGCCAGCAGCGCGGGGGGGACTAGCGTTTTCGAGCAGTACTTC. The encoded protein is CASSAGGTSVFEQYF.

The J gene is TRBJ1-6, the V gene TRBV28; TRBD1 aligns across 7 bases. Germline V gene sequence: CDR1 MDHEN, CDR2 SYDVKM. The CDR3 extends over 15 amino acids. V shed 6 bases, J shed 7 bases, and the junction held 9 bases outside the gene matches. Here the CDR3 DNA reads TGTGCCAGCAGCACAGGGGTTTATGTGAATTCACCCCTCCACTTT. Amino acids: CASSTGVYVNSPLHF.

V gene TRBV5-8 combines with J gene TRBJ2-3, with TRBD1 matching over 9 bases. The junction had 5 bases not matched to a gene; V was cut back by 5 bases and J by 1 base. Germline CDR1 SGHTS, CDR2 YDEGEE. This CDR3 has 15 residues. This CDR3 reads CASSPGTGRTDTQYF. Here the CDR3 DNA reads TGTGCCAGCAGTCCGGGGACAGGGCGCACAGATACGCAGTATTTT.

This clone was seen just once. The CDR3 sequence is CASSLTLLAGVNEQFF. CDR3 bases: TGTGCCAGCAGCTTAACGTTACTAGCGGGAGTCAATGAGCAGTTCTTC. The chain has TRBV7-3 and TRBJ2-1; 11 nucleotides line up with TRBD2. Germline V gene lookup returns CDR1 SGHTA and CDR2 FQGTGA. V gave up 0 bases and J gave up 6 bases; unmatched junction bases: 4. The CDR3 spans 16 residues.

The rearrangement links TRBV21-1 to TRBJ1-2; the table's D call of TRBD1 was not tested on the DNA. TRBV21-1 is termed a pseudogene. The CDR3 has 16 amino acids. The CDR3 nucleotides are TGTGCCAGCAACCAACAGGGAACTTCGCTCGGCTATGGCTACACCTTC. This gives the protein CASNQQGTSLGYGYTF.

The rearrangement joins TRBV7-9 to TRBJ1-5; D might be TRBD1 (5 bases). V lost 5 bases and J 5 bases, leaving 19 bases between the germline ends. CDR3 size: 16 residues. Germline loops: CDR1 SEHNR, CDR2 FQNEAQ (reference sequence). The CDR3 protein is CASSPGYTRGDQPQHF. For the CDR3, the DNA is TGTGCCAGCAGCCCAGGATACACAAGAGGGGATCAGCCCCAGCATTTT.

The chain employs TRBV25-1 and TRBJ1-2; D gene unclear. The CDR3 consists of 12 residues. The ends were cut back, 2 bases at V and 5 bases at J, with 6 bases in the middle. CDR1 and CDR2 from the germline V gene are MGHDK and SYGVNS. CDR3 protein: CASSEGRYGYTF. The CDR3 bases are TGTGCCAGCAGTGAAGGGAGGTATGGCTACACCTTC.

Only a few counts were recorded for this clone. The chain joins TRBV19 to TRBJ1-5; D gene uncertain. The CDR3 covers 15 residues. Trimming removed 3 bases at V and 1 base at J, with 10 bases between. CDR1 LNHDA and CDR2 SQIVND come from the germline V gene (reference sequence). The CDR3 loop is CASSMDGGSNQPQHF. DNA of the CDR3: TGTGCCAGTAGTATGGATGGAGGGAGCAATCAGCCCCAGCATTTT.

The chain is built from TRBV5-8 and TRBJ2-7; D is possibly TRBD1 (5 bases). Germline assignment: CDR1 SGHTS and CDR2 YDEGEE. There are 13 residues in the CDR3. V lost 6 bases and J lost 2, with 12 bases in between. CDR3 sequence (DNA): TGTGCCAGCATAAGACAGTATCCCTACGAGCAGTACTTC. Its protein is CASIRQYPYEQYF.

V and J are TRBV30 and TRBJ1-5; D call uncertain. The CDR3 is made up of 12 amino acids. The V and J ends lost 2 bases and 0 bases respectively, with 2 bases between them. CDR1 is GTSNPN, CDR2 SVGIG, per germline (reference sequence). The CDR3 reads CAWSSSNQPQHF. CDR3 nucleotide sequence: TGTGCCTGGAGTAGTAGCAATCAGCCCCAGCATTTT. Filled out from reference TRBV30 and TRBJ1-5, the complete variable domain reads SQTIHQWPATLVQPVGSPLSLECTVEGTSNPNLYWYRQAAGRGLQLLFYSVGIGQISSEVPQNLSASRPQDRQFILSSKKLLLSDSGFYLCAWSSSNQPQHFGDGTRLSIL.

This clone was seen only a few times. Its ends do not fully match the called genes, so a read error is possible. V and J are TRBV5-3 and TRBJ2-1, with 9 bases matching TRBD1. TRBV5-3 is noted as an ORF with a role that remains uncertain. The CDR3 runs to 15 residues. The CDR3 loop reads CARSCPGQGYNEQFF. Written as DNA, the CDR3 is TGTGCGAGAAGTTGCCCGGGACAGGGTTACAATGAGCAGTTCTTC.

The CDR3 region has the DNA TGTGCCAGCAGTTACTCGTACAGGGTGGGCGAGCAGTACTTC. It codes for CASSYSYRVGEQYF. The V call is TRBV6-6, the J call TRBJ2-7; D possibly corresponds to TRBD1 (6 bases). Trimming pared 0 bases from V and 6 bases from J, leaving 12 bases between. The CDR3 is 14 amino acids. The germline CDR1 and CDR2 sequences are MNHNY and SVGAGI (reference sequence).

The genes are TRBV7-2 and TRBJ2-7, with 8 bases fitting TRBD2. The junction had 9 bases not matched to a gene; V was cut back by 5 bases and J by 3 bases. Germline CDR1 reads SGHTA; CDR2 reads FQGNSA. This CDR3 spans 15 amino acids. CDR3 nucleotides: TGTGCCAGCAGCCCAAATAGCGGGAAGTTCTACGAGCAGTACTTC. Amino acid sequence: CASSPNSGKFYEQYF.

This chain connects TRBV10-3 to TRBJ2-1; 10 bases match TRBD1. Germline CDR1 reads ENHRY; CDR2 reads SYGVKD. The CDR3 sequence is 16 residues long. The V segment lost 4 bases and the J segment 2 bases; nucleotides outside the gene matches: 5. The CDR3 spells CAISVKGTGAYNEQFF. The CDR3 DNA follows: TGTGCCATCAGTGTCAAGGGGACAGGGGCCTACAATGAGCAGTTCTTC.

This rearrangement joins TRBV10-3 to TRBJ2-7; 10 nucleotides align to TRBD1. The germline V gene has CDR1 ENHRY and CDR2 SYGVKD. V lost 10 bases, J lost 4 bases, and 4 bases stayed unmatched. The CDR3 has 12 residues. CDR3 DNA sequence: TGTGCCACATGGGACAGGGGATACGAGCAGTACTTC. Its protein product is CATWDRGYEQYF.

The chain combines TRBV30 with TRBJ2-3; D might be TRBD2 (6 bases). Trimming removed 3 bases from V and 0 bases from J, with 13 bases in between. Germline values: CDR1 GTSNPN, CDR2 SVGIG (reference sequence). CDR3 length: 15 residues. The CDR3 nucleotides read TGTGCCTGGAGAGATAGCGGCTCAAGCACAGATACGCAGTATTTT. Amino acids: CAWRDSGSSTDTQYF.

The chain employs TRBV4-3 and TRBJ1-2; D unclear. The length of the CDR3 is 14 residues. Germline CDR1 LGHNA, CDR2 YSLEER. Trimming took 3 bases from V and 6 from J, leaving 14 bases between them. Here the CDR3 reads CASSQGGQSHGYTF. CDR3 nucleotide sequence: TGCGCCAGCAGCCAGGGAGGGCAAAGCCATGGCTACACCTTC.

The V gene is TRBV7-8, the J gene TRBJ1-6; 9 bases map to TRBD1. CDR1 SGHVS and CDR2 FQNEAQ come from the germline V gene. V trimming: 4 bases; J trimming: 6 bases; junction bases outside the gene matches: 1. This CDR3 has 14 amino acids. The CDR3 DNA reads TGTGCCAGCAGCTCGGACAGGGGTAATTCACCCCTCCACTTT. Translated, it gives CASSSDRGNSPLHF.

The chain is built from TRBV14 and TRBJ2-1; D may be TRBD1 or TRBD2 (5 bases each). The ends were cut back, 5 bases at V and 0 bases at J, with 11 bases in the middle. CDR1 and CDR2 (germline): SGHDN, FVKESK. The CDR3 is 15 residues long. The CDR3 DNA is TGTGCCAGCAGCTTACCGGGGCCCTCCTACAATGAGCAGTTCTTC. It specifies CASSLPGPSYNEQFF.

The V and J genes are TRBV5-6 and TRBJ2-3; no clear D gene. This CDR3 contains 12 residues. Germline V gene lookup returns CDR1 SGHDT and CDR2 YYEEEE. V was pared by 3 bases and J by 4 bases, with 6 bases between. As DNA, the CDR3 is TGTGCCAGCAGCTCAACGGCAGATACGCAGTATTTT. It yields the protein CASSSTADTQYF.

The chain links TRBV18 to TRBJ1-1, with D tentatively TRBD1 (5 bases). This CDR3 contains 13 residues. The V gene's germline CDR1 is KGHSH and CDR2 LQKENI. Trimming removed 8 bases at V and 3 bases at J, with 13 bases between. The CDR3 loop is CASGRDLHTEAFF. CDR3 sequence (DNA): TGTGCCAGCGGCAGGGATTTGCACACTGAAGCTTTCTTT.

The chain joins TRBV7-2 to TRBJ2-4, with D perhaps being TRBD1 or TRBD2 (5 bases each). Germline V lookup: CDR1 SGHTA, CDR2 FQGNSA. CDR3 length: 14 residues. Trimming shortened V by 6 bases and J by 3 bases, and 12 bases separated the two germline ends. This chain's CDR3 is CASSTGQSKNIQYF. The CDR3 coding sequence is TGTGCCAGCAGTACGGGGCAGAGCAAAAACATTCAGTACTTC.

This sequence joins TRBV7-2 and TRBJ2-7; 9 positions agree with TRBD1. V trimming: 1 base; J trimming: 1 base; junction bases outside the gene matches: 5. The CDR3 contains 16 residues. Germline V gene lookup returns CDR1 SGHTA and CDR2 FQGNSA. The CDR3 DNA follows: TGTGCCAGCAGCTTAGTTAGGGGACAGGGTTCCTACGAGCAGTACTTC. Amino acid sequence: CASSLVRGQGSYEQYF.

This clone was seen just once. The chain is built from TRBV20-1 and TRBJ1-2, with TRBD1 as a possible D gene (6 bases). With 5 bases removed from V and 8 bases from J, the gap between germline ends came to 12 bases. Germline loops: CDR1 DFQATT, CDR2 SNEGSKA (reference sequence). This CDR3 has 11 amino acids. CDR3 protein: CSARYTGGYTF. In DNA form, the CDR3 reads TGCAGTGCTCGTTACACAGGGGGCTACACCTTC.